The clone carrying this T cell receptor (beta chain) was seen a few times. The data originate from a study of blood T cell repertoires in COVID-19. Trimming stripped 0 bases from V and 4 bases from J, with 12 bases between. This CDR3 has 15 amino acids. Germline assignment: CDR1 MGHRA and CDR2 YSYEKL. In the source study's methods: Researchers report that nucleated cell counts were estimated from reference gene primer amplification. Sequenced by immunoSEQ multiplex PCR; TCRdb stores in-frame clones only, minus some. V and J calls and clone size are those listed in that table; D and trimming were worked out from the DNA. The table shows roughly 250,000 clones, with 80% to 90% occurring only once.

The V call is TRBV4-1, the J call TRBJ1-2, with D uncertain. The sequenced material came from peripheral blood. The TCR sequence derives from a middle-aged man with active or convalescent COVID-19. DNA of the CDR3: TGCGCCAGCAGCCAAGATTCCGCGGCCTCCTATGGCTACACCTTC. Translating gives CASSQDSAASYGYTF.